A single sample is the source of the 10 T cell receptor beta chains below, sequenced in a study of cytomegalovirus exposure and HLA in healthy donors. The PCR made use of 60 Vbeta and 13 Jbeta primers. Only in-frame clones appear in the TCRdb table, and some are missing; sequencing was by immunoSEQ multiplex PCR. The table lists more than 85,000 clones, around 80% of them singletons. The sample was PBMCs. The receptors come from a male donor in good health and CMV-seropositive.

This CDR3 reads CASSLGLAAYNEQFF. CDR3 bases: TGTGCCAGCAGCTTGGGACTAGCTGCTTACAATGAGCAGTTCTTC. V gene TRBV7-3 combines with J gene TRBJ2-1; 9 nucleotides match TRBD2. The germline CDR1 and CDR2 sequences are SGHTA and FQGTGA. The V and J ends lost 3 bases and 4 bases, in that order; junction bases with no gene match: 4. This CDR3 comprises 15 residues.

This chain connects TRBV29-1 to TRBJ2-1; TRBD2 matches 11 bases. After removal of 3 bases from V and 9 bases from J, the junction contained 7 bases not matched to a gene. The CDR3 extends over 14 amino acids. Germline CDR1 and CDR2: SQVTM and ANQGSEA. The CDR3 DNA follows: TGCAGCGTTGAGGCTAGCGGGGGGAAAAGTGAGCAGTTCTTC. It translates to CSVEASGGKSEQFF.

This clone was picked up a small number of times. The V call is TRBV7-9, the J call TRBJ2-7, with TRBD1 as a possible D gene (5 bases). The CDR3 is 13 residues long. Germline lookup yields CDR1 SEHNR and CDR2 FQNEAQ (reference sequence). The ends were cut back, 5 bases at V and 6 bases at J, with 14 bases in the middle. CDR3 sequence (DNA): TGTGCCAGCAGCCGAACAGGCTGGGGCGAGCAGTACTTC. It yields the protein CASSRTGWGEQYF.

The chain carries TRBV7-9 and TRBJ1-1; 8 positions match TRBD1. This CDR3 contains 11 residues. Germline lookup yields CDR1 SEHNR and CDR2 FQNEAQ (reference sequence). V was clipped by 6 bases and J by 11 bases; unmatched bases: 5. Here the CDR3 DNA reads TGTGCCAGCAGTCAGGGGGCGTGGGCTTTCTTT. It specifies CASSQGAWAFF.

The chain carries TRBV7-6 and TRBJ2-7; 8 bases align to TRBD1. This CDR3 has 14 amino acids. V lost 5 bases and J lost 3; bases outside the gene matches: 6. Germline V gene lookup returns CDR1 SGHVS and CDR2 FNYEAQ. CDR3 amino acids: CASSTGTGYYEQYF. The CDR3 DNA reads TGTGCCAGCAGCACCGGGACAGGATACTACGAGCAGTACTTC.

This clone was picked up a small number of times. This sequence joins TRBV11-3 and TRBJ2-4, with 9 bases identical to TRBD2. Trimming took 5 bases from V and 3 from J; bases not matched to a gene: 2. The CDR3 is 14 residues long. Germline loops: CDR1 SGHNT, CDR2 YENEEA. CDR3 sequence reads: CASSAAGGKNIQYF. CDR3 coding DNA: TGTGCCAGCAGCGCAGCGGGGGGCAAAAACATTCAGTACTTC.

This clone was observed a handful of times. This rearrangement joins TRBV7-2 to TRBJ2-7, with D perhaps matching TRBD2 (8 bases). This CDR3 is 15 amino acids long. The V gene's germline CDR1 is SGHTA and CDR2 FQGNSA. Trimming shortened V by 4 bases and J by 6 bases, and 19 bases separated the two germline ends. The CDR3 DNA sequence: TGTGCCAGCAGCTCCAGGGGGACTAGTTCGCGCGAGCAGTACTTC. Protein sequence: CASSSRGTSSREQYF.

The gene calls are TRBV9 and TRBJ1-5, with 9 bases identical to TRBD1. The CDR3 spans 14 residues. The J segment lost 5 bases and the V segment lost 3 bases, leaving 3 bases of the junction unmatched. Germline V gene data show CDR1 as SGDLS and CDR2 as YYNGEE. CDR3 sequence: CASSAGQGHQPQHF. The CDR3 coding sequence is TGTGCCAGCAGCGCGGGACAGGGCCATCAGCCCCAGCATTTT.

The rearrangement uses TRBV11-2 and TRBJ1-2, with TRBD1 as a possible D gene (6 bases). V was shortened by 1 base and J by 6 bases, with 12 bases between the two germline ends. The CDR3 is made up of 14 amino acids. Germline-derived CDR1 and CDR2 are SGHAT and FQNNGV. CDR3 protein: CASSLVGQGNGYTF. CDR3 coding DNA: TGTGCCAGCAGCTTAGTAGGGCAGGGGAATGGCTACACCTTC.

This chain connects TRBV4-1 to TRBJ2-2, with D perhaps TRBD1 (6 bases). The CDR3 has 16 residues. Germline-derived CDR1 and CDR2 are MGHRA and YSYEKL. Trimming stripped 2 bases from V and 5 bases from J, with 15 bases between. The CDR3, as DNA: TGCGCCAGCAGCCAAAAGACAGGCGCGCGAACCGGGGAGCTGTTTTTT. Translated, it gives CASSQKTGARTGELFF.